This T cell receptor (beta chain) was documented in a study of technical replicates of blood from four donors. The CDR3 consists of 15 residues. The J segment lost 1 base and the V segment lost 5 bases, leaving 8 bases of the junction unmatched. Germline loops: CDR1 MDHEN, CDR2 SYDVKM. Sequencing used immunoSEQ multiplex PCR; TCRdb keeps in-frame clones, though not all of them. The sample yields fewer than 100,000 clones, over 75% seen once. The TCR was taken from a human donor in good health. The sequencing input was T cells isolated from PBMCs. This chain links TRBV28 with TRBJ2-7; 7 bases align to TRBD1. The CDR3 bases are TGTGCCAGCAGTCCCAGGGGACAGTCATCCTACGAGCAGTACTTC. It is translated as CASSPRGQSSYEQYF.